The T cell receptor (beta chain) under discussion was sequenced for a study of shared clonotypes between healthy human individuals. Study context: The study used three CD4 naive, three CD4 memory, two CD8 naive and one CD8 memory plate per donor.

Assay: immunoSEQ multiplex PCR; the TCRdb copy retains only in-frame clones and omits some. The sample records about 1.9 million clones, around 93% being singletons. V lost 8 bases to trimming and J lost 2 bases, with 17 bases between them. CDR1 SNHLY and CDR2 FYNNEI come from the germline V gene. CDR3 size: 15 residues. With regard to this clone: Its antigen remains unknown.

Terminally differentiated effector memory CD45RA+ cells were excluded from the naive CD8 cells, which were CD45RO-negative and positively selected for CCR7. Study results and limitations: Naive subsets, compared against memory subsets, generally had larger estimated richness values. Roughly 5% of naive CD4 clonotypes were shared across four donors. The four-donor shared clonotypes exceeded non-shared clonotypes in generation probability, with non-shared ones scoring lower.

The V call is TRBV2, the J call TRBJ2-3; TRBD1 is a possible D gene (5 bases). The source of this sequence is a young man in good health. Some clones in this sample may be carry-over from other donors' samples. Specimen: naive CD8+ T cells from PBMCs. The CDR3 sequence is CASSSRVRHTDTQYF. The CDR3 DNA follows: TGTGCCAGCTCCAGCAGGGTCCGGCACACAGATACGCAGTATTTT.